This TCR beta chain derives from a study of blood T cell repertoires in COVID-19. The repertoire was sequenced with immunoSEQ multiplex PCR; TCRdb's copy has only in-frame clones and lacks some. The sample carries 55,000 to 75,000 clones, around 86% recorded once. With 6 bases removed from V and 5 bases from J, the gap between germline ends came to 17 bases. Germline-derived CDR1 and CDR2 are SGHTA and FQGNSA. The CDR3 covers 15 residues. The chain has TRBV7-2 and TRBJ1-5; D might be TRBD1 (5 bases). The sequenced sample consisted of peripheral blood. The receptor's source is a man aged 50 or older with active COVID-19. In nucleotides, the CDR3 is TGTGCCAGCAGTTTAAGATGGGGAGGGGATCAGCCCCAGCATTTT. Translating gives CASSLRWGGDQPQHF.